The 26 T cell receptor beta chains reported below all come from one sample, sequenced in a study of patients and donors after allogeneic stem cell transplantation. TCRdb reanalysed the RT-PCR reads using MiXCR and keeps one entry per CDR3 protein. The sample has hundreds of thousands of distinct CDR3 sequences, approximately 16% seen once. The sequenced sample consisted of blood, either unsorted or a sorted T cell fraction (not recorded which). The receptors shown here come from a human donor who was either an allogeneic HSCT recipient or a stem cell or donor lymphocyte infusion donor (not recorded which). It is not recorded whose cells these are; they may come from a transplant donor.

In its sample, this clonotype was seen a few times. The chain uses TRBV15 and TRBJ1-3; possibly TRBD1 for D (6 bases). This CDR3 spans 17 amino acids. Germline lookup yields CDR1 LNHNV and CDR2 YYDKDF (reference sequence). The V and J ends lost 0 bases and 0 bases respectively, with 12 bases between them. CDR3 DNA sequence: TGTGCCACCAGCAGAGATAGGGGGGTCTGCTCTGGAAACACCATATATTTT. It specifies CATSRDRGVCSGNTIYF.

The gene calls are TRBV7-9 and TRBJ2-2, with D unclear. V dropped 4 bases and J dropped 6 bases, with 9 bases sitting between them. There are 13 residues in the CDR3. Germline-derived CDR1 and CDR2 are SEHNR and FQNEAQ (reference sequence). The CDR3 spells CASSSRAPGELFF. CDR3 in DNA: TGTGCCAGCAGCTCTCGGGCCCCCGGGGAGCTGTTTTTT.

This chain joins TRBV15 and TRBJ2-3, with TRBD1 as a possible D gene (5 bases). The germline V gene encodes CDR1 LNHNV and CDR2 YYDKDF (reference sequence). The CDR3 runs to 16 residues. V lost 0 bases, J lost 2 bases, and 12 bases lay in between. The DNA for the CDR3 is TGTGCCACCAGCAGAGATCCTGGGGCTTCCACAGATACGCAGTATTTT. Translating it yields CATSRDPGASTDTQYF.

This clonotype occurred a few times. This chain connects TRBV24-1 to TRBJ2-1; D possibly matches TRBD1 or TRBD2 (5 bases each). V lost 1 base and J 7 bases, leaving 22 bases between the germline ends. The CDR3 contains 18 residues. CDR1 and CDR2 (germline): KGHDR, SFDVKD. The CDR3 region is CATSDFTGTQPLGNEQFF. Here the CDR3 DNA reads TGTGCCACCAGTGATTTCACCGGGACGCAACCTCTGGGGAATGAGCAGTTCTTC.

The rearrangement uses TRBV4-3 and TRBJ2-7; TRBD1 agrees at 9 bases. The CDR3 has 15 residues. CDR1 is LGHNA and CDR2 is YSLEER in the germline V gene. V dropped 4 bases and J dropped 2; count of bases not matched to a gene: 6. CDR3 protein: CASSRGTGPAYEQYF. DNA for the CDR3: TGCGCCAGCAGCCGAGGGACAGGGCCAGCCTACGAGCAGTACTTC.

The chain recombines TRBV6-5 with TRBJ1-2; unclear D gene. Germline CDR1 MNHEY, CDR2 SVGAGI. This CDR3 has 13 residues. The germline V and J ends were trimmed by 0 bases and 8 bases, with 10 bases remaining between them. The chain's CDR3 is CASSYSREGGYTF. CDR3 nucleotide sequence: TGTGCCAGCAGTTACTCGAGGGAAGGAGGCTACACCTTC.

This clonotype was observed a handful of times. The chain joins TRBV7-9 to TRBJ2-7; no clear D gene. There are 16 residues in the CDR3. Germline CDR1 SEHNR, CDR2 FQNEAQ (reference sequence). The germline V and J ends were trimmed by 2 bases and 8 bases, with 22 bases remaining between them. The CDR3 spells CASSLLGLGKAIQQYF. The CDR3 DNA reads as TGTGCCAGCAGCTTACTAGGTTTGGGTAAGGCTATCCAGCAGTACTTC. Filled out from reference TRBV7-9 and TRBJ2-7, the complete variable domain reads DTGVSQNPRHKITKRGQNVTFRCDPISEHNRLYWYRQTLGQGPEFLTYFQNEAQLEKSRLLSDRFSAERPKGSFSTLEIQRTEQGDSAMYLCASSLLGLGKAIQQYFGPGTRLTVT.

The CDR3 region has the DNA TGCAGTGCTAACCACCAGGGTTACTACGAGCAGTACTTC. As protein: CSANHQGYYEQYF. The V call is TRBV20-1, the J call TRBJ2-7; D possibly corresponds to TRBD1 (5 bases). Germline CDR1 and CDR2: DFQATT and SNEGSKA (reference sequence). V was trimmed by 4 bases and J by 3 bases, leaving 13 bases between them. The CDR3 is made up of 13 amino acids.

This clonotype was counted many times. V is TRBV29-1 and J is TRBJ1-2; possible D gene TRBD1, 6 bases. The CDR3 extends over 12 amino acids. With 4 bases removed from V and 3 bases from J, the gap between germline ends came to 9 bases. The germline V gene has CDR1 SQVTM and CDR2 ANQGSEA. The CDR3 sequence is CSVGGGYYGYTF. CDR3 DNA: TGCAGCGTTGGCGGGGGCTACTATGGCTACACCTTC. Drawing the rest from reference TRBV29-1 and TRBJ1-2, the complete variable domain is SAVISQKPSRDICQRGTSLTIQCQVDSQVTMMFWYRQQPGQSLTLIATANQGSEATYESGFVIDKFPISRPNLTFSTLTVSNMSPEDSSIYLCSVGGGYYGYTFGSGTRLTVV.

This clonotype showed up just a few times. The chain employs TRBV2 and TRBJ1-1, with D possibly matching TRBD1 (5 bases). Germline V gene lookup returns CDR1 SNHLY and CDR2 FYNNEI. V was cut by 5 bases and J by 6 bases, with 13 bases left in between. The CDR3 is made up of 13 amino acids. As DNA, the CDR3 is TGTGCCAGCAGTTATAAAGGGGTTCCTGAAGCTTTCTTT. Protein sequence: CASSYKGVPEAFF.

This clonotype was recorded a few times. The genes are TRBV6-1 and TRBJ1-1; D may be TRBD1 (5 bases). Trimming took off 8 bases at V and 0 bases at J, with 13 bases between the two ends. Germline CDR1 MNHNS, CDR2 SASEGT. This CDR3 is built from 14 residues. This CDR3 reads CASRRGGMNTEAFF. The CDR3 region has the DNA TGTGCCAGCCGACGGGGGGGAATGAACACTGAAGCTTTCTTT.

The chain recombines TRBV4-1 with TRBJ2-1, with 8 bases that match TRBD2. Germline V gene lookup returns CDR1 MGHRA and CDR2 YSYEKL. V lost 3 bases to trimming and J lost 5 bases; unmatched junction nucleotides: 15. The CDR3 extends over 18 amino acids. This CDR3 is CASSHSSLAGPGDNEQFF. The CDR3 DNA reads TGCGCCAGCAGCCATTCTAGCCTAGCGGGTCCTGGGGACAATGAGCAGTTCTTC.

The chain carries TRBV7-8 and TRBJ1-3; D is possibly TRBD1 (6 bases). CDR3 size: 14 residues. With 3 bases removed from V and 8 bases from J, the gap between germline ends came to 14 bases. Germline CDR1 SGHVS, CDR2 FQNEAQ. The CDR3 region is CASSLAPGGHTIYF. The CDR3, as DNA: TGTGCCAGCAGCTTGGCCCCCGGGGGCCACACCATATATTTT. The whole variable domain, remainder taken from reference TRBV7-8 and TRBJ1-3, is GAGVSQSPRYKVAKRGQDVALRCDPISGHVSLFWYQQALGQGPEFLTYFQNEAQLDKSGLPSDRFFAERPEGSVSTLKIQRTQQEDSAVYLCASSLAPGGHTIYFGEGSWLTVV.

This chain links TRBV2 with TRBJ2-3, with TRBD2 matching 12 bases. The CDR3 contains 19 residues. Per germline, CDR1 SNHLY and CDR2 FYNNEI. V gave up 8 bases and J gave up 0 bases; unmatched junction bases: 15. The CDR3 DNA is TGTGCCAGCGATTCTAGCGGGGGGGCGGGGTCCCGCAGCACAGATACGCAGTATTTT. This encodes CASDSSGGAGSRSTDTQYF.

This clonotype turned up a few times. J is TRBJ2-7 and V is TRBV2; 7 nucleotides agree with TRBD1. The CDR3 extends over 15 amino acids. The V gene end was trimmed by 7 bases and the J gene end by 4 bases; junction bases not matched to a gene: 13. The germline CDR1 and CDR2 sequences are SNHLY and FYNNEI. CDR3 residues: CASTPRGGRGYEQYF. The CDR3 nucleotides read TGTGCCAGCACTCCCCGAGGCGGCAGGGGGTACGAGCAGTACTTC.

The rearrangement uses TRBV20-1 and TRBJ1-1; D perhaps matches TRBD1 (5 bases). Trimming cost V 7 bases and J 0 bases, with 15 bases left between them. The germline CDR1 and CDR2 sequences are DFQATT and SNEGSKA (reference sequence). The CDR3 has 14 residues. The CDR3 region is CSVAFAGLNTEAFF. The CDR3 DNA reads TGCAGTGTTGCGTTCGCAGGGCTGAACACTGAAGCTTTCTTT.

The genes are TRBV5-1 and TRBJ2-7, with D perhaps TRBD2 (6 bases). The CDR3 loop spans 16 amino acids. The V gene lost 0 bases and the J gene lost 0 bases, with 13 bases spanning the gap. Germline CDR1 SGHRS, CDR2 YFSETQ. The CDR3 reads CASSLAASVNSYEQYF. DNA for the CDR3: TGCGCCAGCAGCTTGGCGGCTAGCGTGAACTCCTACGAGCAGTACTTC. Complete variable domain (other parts from reference TRBV5-1 and TRBJ2-7): KAGVTQTPRYLIKTRGQQVTLSCSPISGHRSVSWYQQTPGQGLQFLFEYFSETQRNKGNFPGRFSGRQFSNSRSEMNVSTLELGDSALYLCASSLAASVNSYEQYFGPGTRLTVT.

This clonotype was seen a few times. The chain carries TRBV4-2 and TRBJ2-2; possibly TRBD2 for D (6 bases). Germline V gives CDR1 LGHNA, CDR2 YNFKEQ. The germline V and J ends were trimmed by 0 bases and 2 bases, with 16 bases remaining between them. The CDR3 extends over 18 amino acids. CDR3: CASSQDPGGAGNTGELFF. The CDR3 region has the DNA TGTGCCAGCAGCCAAGATCCAGGAGGGGCCGGAAACACCGGGGAGCTGTTTTTT.

V is TRBV20-1 and J is TRBJ1-1; no definite D call. Per the germline V gene, CDR1 is DFQATT and CDR2 is SNEGSKA (reference sequence). This CDR3 is 13 amino acids long. V dropped 3 bases and J dropped 1 base, with 9 bases sitting between them. This chain's CDR3 is CSASKGRNTEAFF. The CDR3, as DNA: TGCAGTGCTAGTAAAGGGCGGAACACTGAAGCTTTCTTT.

This chain links TRBV20-1 with TRBJ2-7, with D perhaps TRBD2 (6 bases). Germline CDR1 DFQATT, CDR2 SNEGSKA (reference sequence). Deletions cut 3 bases from V and 2 bases from J, with 11 bases between. This CDR3 is 13 amino acids long. The DNA for the CDR3 is TGCAGTGCTAGGGCCGGCGGGACCTACGAGCAGTACTTC. Its protein is CSARAGGTYEQYF.

The rearrangement links TRBV5-1 to TRBJ2-1, with 11 nucleotides matching TRBD2. There are 15 residues in the CDR3. Germline V gene sequence: CDR1 SGHRS, CDR2 YFSETQ. With V trimmed by 2 bases and J by 8 bases, 6 bases remained unmatched. CDR3 amino acids: CASSFTSGSSYEQFF. CDR3 in DNA: TGCGCCAGCAGCTTTACTAGCGGGAGTAGTTATGAGCAGTTCTTC.

This clonotype was detected only a few times. The rearrangement joins TRBV7-8 to TRBJ2-3; possible D gene TRBD1, 5 bases. The CDR3 is 14 residues long. Germline CDR1 is SGHVS and CDR2 is FQNEAQ. Trimming removed 1 base at V and 6 bases at J, with 11 bases between. The CDR3: CASSLVPGWDTQYF. The DNA of the CDR3 is TGTGCCAGCAGCTTAGTTCCAGGGTGGGATACGCAGTATTTT.

The CDR3 DNA follows: TGTGCCAGTAGAGTCCGGGACAGTGAAGCTTTCTTT. Amino acids: CASRVRDSEAFF. This chain joins TRBV19 and TRBJ1-1; 7 positions match TRBD1. The CDR3 has 12 residues. Germline V gene lookup returns CDR1 LNHDA and CDR2 SQIVND (reference sequence). Trimming removed 6 bases from V and 7 bases from J; junction bases left unmatched: 5.

The table lists this clonotype with a few counts. This chain links TRBV30 with TRBJ1-3; TRBD1 might be the D (6 bases). Germline CDR1 is GTSNPN and CDR2 is SVGIG (reference sequence). V lost 5 bases to trimming and J lost 4 bases, with 9 bases between them. The CDR3 runs to 12 residues. In nucleotides, the CDR3 is TGTGCCTGGGACCAGGGGGGAAACACCATATATTTT. Residues: CAWDQGGNTIYF.

This clonotype showed up just a few times. The chain has TRBV20-1 and TRBJ1-1, with 10 bases fitting TRBD1. Germline CDR1 reads DFQATT; CDR2 reads SNEGSKA (reference sequence). This CDR3 spans 11 amino acids. V lost 5 bases to trimming and J lost 9 bases; unmatched junction nucleotides: 3. CDR3 nucleotides: TGCAGTGCTCACGACAGGGGGCAAGCTTTCTTT. Its protein product is CSAHDRGQAFF.

The J gene is TRBJ2-1, the V gene TRBV12-3 or TRBV12-4; 7 nucleotides match TRBD1. The CDR3 runs to 16 residues. Unmatched junction bases numbered 15, after V lost 6 bases and J lost 7 bases. In DNA, the CDR3 is TGTGCCAGCAGCAGAGGGACAGTTCGGAGACAAAATGAGCAGTTCTTC. It is translated as CASSRGTVRRQNEQFF.